This T cell receptor beta chain emerged from a study of cytomegalovirus exposure and HLA in healthy donors. Study information: The 120 or so validation repertoires matched the roughly 670 first-cohort repertoires in platform, a later analysis reported.

V trimming: 6 bases; J trimming: 1 base; junction bases outside the gene matches: 5. Germline V gene data show CDR1 as MDHEN and CDR2 as SYDVKM. The CDR3 runs to 14 residues. As regards this clone: Its cognate antigen is unknown.

Clones were read by immunoSEQ multiplex PCR, and TCRdb kept only the in-frame ones, dropping some. Among roughly 250,000 clones listed, approximately 87% were seen once. Study observations and caveats: Reported results showed that the classifier diagnosed cytomegalovirus status with high specificity and sensitivity. Cytomegalovirus association was listed for under 200 TCR beta chains. Researchers reported that a few CMV-associated chains were confirmed in vitro as CMV antigen-specific.

This sequence was found in a man between 18 and 35 years old in good health and CMV-seronegative. Material for sequencing was PBMCs. The chain carries TRBV28 and TRBJ1-1, with 7 nucleotides matching TRBD1. In nucleotides, the CDR3 is TGTGCCAGCAGCCCCGGGACAGAGAACACTGAAGCTTTCTTT. Encoded protein: CASSPGTENTEAFF.